The rows below give T cell receptor beta chains drawn from one sample of a study of T cells in Graves' hyperthyroidism and ophthalmopathy. MiXCR, run by TCRdb on the multiplex PCR reads, gives a single entry per CDR3 protein. The table includes a few hundred thousand distinct CDR3 sequences, roughly 21% detected once. The sample comprised blood. All receptors come from a woman between 50 and 59 years old with Graves' hyperthyroidism. Both conserved end residues are part of each CDR3. A D gene is named only where the DNA matches it firmly. Expanded clones are given a class, and other clones once, few, many or no size at all.

abundance: few
v_gene: TRBV18
j_gene: TRBJ1-1
d_gene: NA
CDR3nt: TGTGCCAGCTCCCAGAATTGGGGTATCACTGAAGCTTTCTTT
CDR3aa: CASSQNWGITEAFF

abundance: many
v_gene: TRBV6-1
j_gene: TRBJ1-1
d_gene: NA
CDR3nt: TGTGCCAGCATTCAGGGTGGTACTGAAGCTTTCTTT
CDR3aa: CASIQGGTEAFF

abundance: NA
v_gene: TRBV2
j_gene: TRBJ1-5
d_gene: NA
CDR3nt: TGTGCCAGCAGTGAAGCGGACAACTATCAGCCCCAGCATTTT
CDR3aa: CASSEADNYQPQHF

abundance: many
v_gene: TRBV5-5
j_gene: TRBJ2-7
d_gene: NA
CDR3nt: TGTGCCAGCAGCCCTTACCCGGGCGCGCGGCCTTACGAGCAGTACTTC
CDR3aa: CASSPYPGARPYEQYF

abundance: many
v_gene: TRBV6-1
j_gene: TRBJ1-1
d_gene: NA
CDR3nt: TGTGCCAGCAGTCCTGCCACGAGGACTGAAGCTTTCTTT
CDR3aa: CASSPATRTEAFF

abundance: few
v_gene: TRBV6-5
j_gene: TRBJ1-3
d_gene: NA
CDR3nt: TGTGCCAGCAGTTACCGTGACAGCTCTGGAAACACCATATATTTT
CDR3aa: CASSYRDSSGNTIYF

abundance: many
v_gene: TRBV28
j_gene: TRBJ2-1
d_gene: TRBD2
CDR3nt: TGTGCCAGCAGTTCCGAACTAGCGGTTTACAATGAGCAGTTCTTC
CDR3aa: CASSSELAVYNEQFF

abundance: NA
v_gene: TRBV12-3/TRBV12-4
j_gene: TRBJ1-1
d_gene: NA
CDR3nt: TGTGCCAGCAGTTTACAGGCCGGGGTGAACACTGAAGCTTTCTTT
CDR3aa: CASSLQAGVNTEAFF

abundance: NA
v_gene: TRBV29-1
j_gene: TRBJ2-1
d_gene: TRBD2
CDR3nt: TGCAGCGTTGAAGATCGTACCACTAGCGGGAGCCGGAATGAGCAGTTCTTC
CDR3aa: CSVEDRTTSGSRNEQFF

abundance: many
v_gene: TRBV12-3/TRBV12-4
j_gene: TRBJ2-1
d_gene: NA
CDR3nt: TGTGCCAGCACCGGTCTGGATGGGTGGAATGAGCAGTTCTTC
CDR3aa: CASTGLDGWNEQFF

abundance: many
v_gene: TRBV6-1
j_gene: TRBJ2-7
d_gene: NA
CDR3nt: TGTGCCAGCAGTGAAGAACGAGGCAGGTCCTTTTGGGAGCAGTACTTC
CDR3aa: CASSEERGRSFWEQYF

abundance: many
v_gene: TRBV11-3
j_gene: TRBJ1-6
d_gene: NA
CDR3nt: TGTGCCAGCAGCCGCCGGGACGGCAATAATTCACCCCTCCACTTT
CDR3aa: CASSRRDGNNSPLHF

abundance: few
v_gene: TRBV5-4
j_gene: TRBJ1-1
d_gene: NA
CDR3nt: TGTGCCAGCAGCCACCCGGACACTTTGAACACTGAAGCTTTCTTT
CDR3aa: CASSHPDTLNTEAFF

abundance: once
v_gene: TRBV2
j_gene: TRBJ2-5
d_gene: TRBD2
CDR3nt: TGTGCCAGCAGCTCCAACCTCATCGCGGGGGTTTCAGAGACCCAGTACTTC
CDR3aa: CASSSNLIAGVSETQYF

abundance: NA
v_gene: TRBV29-1
j_gene: TRBJ2-2
d_gene: TRBD1
CDR3nt: TGCAGCGTACTCGGACAGGCGAACACCGGGGAGCTGTTTTTT
CDR3aa: CSVLGQANTGELFF

abundance: NA
v_gene: TRBV2
j_gene: TRBJ2-1
d_gene: NA
CDR3nt: TGTGCCAGCAGCTTGGGGGGAGAGGGGGTTAAGCAGTTCTTC
CDR3aa: CASSLGGEGVKQFF

abundance: many
v_gene: TRBV28
j_gene: TRBJ2-7
d_gene: NA
CDR3nt: TGTGCCAGCAGTTTCCAATACCGGGCATCCGAGCAGTACTTC
CDR3aa: CASSFQYRASEQYF

abundance: many
v_gene: TRBV5-8
j_gene: TRBJ2-1
d_gene: NA
CDR3nt: TGTGCCAGCAGCTTGGGGTCTGGTCGATACAATGAGCAGTTCTTC
CDR3aa: CASSLGSGRYNEQFF

abundance: NA
v_gene: TRBV6-1
j_gene: TRBJ2-7
d_gene: TRBD1
CDR3nt: TGTGCCAGCAGCAGGGGGAAGTACGAGCAGTACTTC
CDR3aa: CASSRGKYEQYF

abundance: many
v_gene: TRBV27
j_gene: TRBJ2-3
d_gene: NA
CDR3nt: TGTGCCAGCAGTTTTCGCGGGGCTAGCACAGATACGCAGTATTTT
CDR3aa: CASSFRGASTDTQYF

abundance: many
v_gene: TRBV28
j_gene: TRBJ2-5
d_gene: TRBD1
CDR3nt: TGTGCCAGCAATAACCTCGGACAGGGGTTGAAAGAGACCCAGTACTTC
CDR3aa: CASNNLGQGLKETQYF

abundance: NA
v_gene: TRBV27
j_gene: TRBJ1-6
d_gene: NA
CDR3nt: TGTGCCAGCAGTTTAACAGGGTCCCATTCACCCCTCCACTTT
CDR3aa: CASSLTGSHSPLHF

abundance: few
v_gene: TRBV28
j_gene: TRBJ2-5
d_gene: TRBD2
CDR3nt: TGTGCCAGCAGTTCGTTAGCGGGAGTGGAGACCCAGTACTTC
CDR3aa: CASSSLAGVETQYF

abundance: NA
v_gene: TRBV19
j_gene: TRBJ2-5
d_gene: NA
CDR3nt: TGTGCCAGTAGTATAGATCTATGGGAGACCCAGTACTTC
CDR3aa: CASSIDLWETQYF

abundance: many
v_gene: TRBV12-3/TRBV12-4
j_gene: TRBJ2-1
d_gene: TRBD2
CDR3nt: TGTGCCAGCAGAGAGTTTGCTAGCGGGGGGGCTGATGAGCAGTTCTTC
CDR3aa: CASREFASGGADEQFF

abundance: many
v_gene: TRBV12-3/TRBV12-4
j_gene: TRBJ2-3
d_gene: TRBD2
CDR3nt: TGTGCCAGCAGTTTATGGCTAGCGGGAGGGCCGGGAGATACGCAGTATTTT
CDR3aa: CASSLWLAGGPGDTQYF

abundance: few
v_gene: TRBV19
j_gene: TRBJ2-3
d_gene: TRBD1
CDR3nt: TGTGCCAGTCAGAAGAGGGACAGGGTAACAGATACGCAGTATTTT
CDR3aa: CASQKRDRVTDTQYF